The 29 T cell receptor beta chains below were found in one sample sequenced in a study of blood T cell repertoires in COVID-19. Profiled with immunoSEQ multiplex PCR; TCRdb holds only in-frame clones, not every one. Of about 670,000 clones listed, around 90% were seen once; the top ten hold approximately 0.25%. Sequencing was carried out using peripheral blood. The receptors originated from a woman younger than 35 with acute or convalescent COVID-19.

The V and J genes are TRBV12-3 or TRBV12-4 and TRBJ1-2; D not certain. The V gene lost 8 bases and the J gene lost 8 bases, with 12 bases spanning the gap. The CDR3 has 11 residues. CDR3 residues: CASLEPGGYTF. CDR3 sequence (DNA): TGTGCCAGCCTTGAGCCGGGGGGCTACACCTTC.

This sequence joins TRBV5-1 and TRBJ2-1; the match to TRBD1 covers 8 bases. Looked up from germline, CDR1 is SGHRS and CDR2 is YFSETQ. With V trimmed by 4 bases and J by 4 bases, 7 bases remained unmatched. The CDR3 consists of 15 residues. The CDR3 coding sequence is TGCGCCAGCAGCCCCGGACAGGGCCCATACAATGAGCAGTTCTTC. Protein sequence: CASSPGQGPYNEQFF.

The chain is built from TRBV19 and TRBJ1-2, with a weak D call TRBD1 (6 bases). The germline gives CDR1 LNHDA, CDR2 SQIVND (reference sequence). The V end lost 5 bases, the J end lost 1 base, and 11 bases lay between the germline ends. CDR3 size: 14 residues. This chain's CDR3 is CASSPGGHNYGYTF. The DNA for the CDR3 is TGTGCCAGTAGTCCTGGGGGACATAACTATGGCTACACCTTC.

About this clone: At the DNA level, this CDR3 is encoded by other sequences in the same sample as well. V usage is TRBV12-3 or TRBV12-4 and J usage is TRBJ1-2, with a possible D match to TRBD1 (5 bases). The V and J ends lost 2 bases and 3 bases respectively, with 7 bases between them. The CDR3 consists of 13 residues. The DNA for the CDR3 is TGTGCCAGCAGTTTACGGGGGGACTATGGCTACACCTTC. Its protein product is CASSLRGDYGYTF.

J is TRBJ1-3 and V is TRBV6-1; D is ambiguous. The CDR3 totals 15 residues. Per germline, CDR1 MNHNS and CDR2 SASEGT. The V gene lost 3 bases and the J gene lost 0 bases, with 9 bases spanning the gap. This CDR3 is CASSDRTDSGNTIYF. Here the CDR3 DNA reads TGTGCCAGCAGTGACCGGACTGACTCTGGAAACACCATATATTTT.

Points on this clone: Distinct nucleotide sequences in the sample also encode this CDR3. The V gene is TRBV29-1, the J gene TRBJ1-1; D perhaps matches TRBD1 (5 bases). This CDR3 has 11 amino acids. Trimming pared 4 bases from V and 4 bases from J, leaving 7 bases between. Germline CDR1 SQVTM, CDR2 ANQGSEA. The chain's CDR3 is CSVVRGTEAFF. As DNA, the CDR3 is TGCAGCGTTGTAAGGGGCACTGAAGCTTTCTTT.

In its sample, this clone was seen once. The rearrangement uses TRBV24-1 and TRBJ2-7; 8 bases align to TRBD1. V lost 7 bases and J lost 1; bases outside the gene matches: 5. Germline V gene data show CDR1 as KGHDR and CDR2 as SFDVKD. The CDR3 is 14 amino acids. The CDR3 DNA reads as TGTGCCACCAGAGGTACAGGGGGATCCTACGAGCAGTACTTC. Its translation: CATRGTGGSYEQYF.

The chain has TRBV6-4 and TRBJ2-3; the match to TRBD1 covers 7 bases. Germline V CDR1 and CDR2: MRHNA, SNTAGT. The CDR3 runs to 17 residues. V lost 6 bases and J lost 4; bases outside the gene matches: 16. The CDR3 DNA is TGTGCCAGCAGCGACCAGCTCCGAACAGGGGCCCCAGATACGCAGTATTTT. Translated, it gives CASSDQLRTGAPDTQYF.

This sequence joins TRBV29-1 and TRBJ1-1, with D possibly matching TRBD1 (5 bases). CDR1 SQVTM and CDR2 ANQGSEA come from the germline V gene. The V end lost 6 bases, the J end lost 1 base, and 9 bases lay between the germline ends. The CDR3 consists of 12 residues. The CDR3 coding sequence is TGCAGCGTCAGTACAGGGAACACTGAAGCTTTCTTT. Translating gives CSVSTGNTEAFF.

The chain carries TRBV4-1 and TRBJ2-3, with 10 bases matching TRBD1. The junction had 11 bases not matched to a gene; V was cut back by 8 bases and J by 3 bases. Looked up from germline, CDR1 is MGHRA and CDR2 is YSYEKL. There are 16 residues in the CDR3. This chain's CDR3 is CASRPLGQGLTDTQYF. The CDR3 DNA follows: TGCGCCAGCCGCCCCTTGGGACAGGGGTTGACAGATACGCAGTATTTT.

The genes are TRBV2 and TRBJ1-1; D is unclear. Trimming left V 6 bases short and J 1 base short, with 9 bases between. Germline V gene sequence: CDR1 SNHLY, CDR2 FYNNEI. The length of the CDR3 is 13 residues. The CDR3 protein is CASRSRRNTEAFF. The DNA for the CDR3 is TGTGCCAGCAGGTCTAGGAGGAACACTGAAGCTTTCTTT.

This chain connects TRBV6-5 to TRBJ2-1; 8 nucleotides line up with TRBD1. The V and J ends lost 0 bases and 6 bases, in that order; junction bases with no gene match: 4. CDR3 length: 15 residues. From germline, CDR1 is MNHEY and CDR2 SVGAGI. The DNA of the CDR3 is TGTGCCAGCAGTTACTCCGACAGGGGAATCAATGAGCAGTTCTTC. It translates to CASSYSDRGINEQFF.

This clone was observed a handful of times. V gene TRBV6-5 combines with J gene TRBJ1-2; D perhaps matches TRBD1 (6 bases). The V gene's germline CDR1 is MNHEY and CDR2 SVGAGI. V shed 2 bases and J shed 8 bases, with 18 bases lying between them. The CDR3 sequence is 15 residues long. This CDR3 is CASSYTPKQGKGYTF. CDR3 DNA: TGTGCCAGCAGTTACACCCCTAAACAGGGTAAAGGCTACACCTTC.

This clone was counted once. The chain carries TRBV5-1 and TRBJ1-6; D gene unclear. The length of the CDR3 is 15 residues. CDR1 is SGHRS, CDR2 YFSETQ, per germline. Trimming left V 2 bases short and J 7 bases short, with 13 bases between. The CDR3 region has the DNA TGCGCCAGCAGCTTTGACGGGGTGGGGAATTCACCCCTCCACTTT. Translated: CASSFDGVGNSPLHF. Looking up the rest from reference TRBV5-1 and TRBJ1-6 gives the full variable domain: KAGVTQTPRYLIKTRGQQVTLSCSPISGHRSVSWYQQTPGQGLQFLFEYFSETQRNKGNFPGRFSGRQFSNSRSEMNVSTLELGDSALYLCASSFDGVGNSPLHFGNGTRLTVT.

V usage is TRBV25-1 and J usage is TRBJ2-3; possible D gene TRBD1, 6 bases. With 3 bases removed from V and 1 base from J, the gap between germline ends came to 14 bases. Per germline, CDR1 MGHDK and CDR2 SYGVNS. CDR3 length equals 16 residues. The DNA of the CDR3 is TGTGCCAGCAGTGACTACAGGGTCTGGGGCACAGATACGCAGTATTTT. Translating it yields CASSDYRVWGTDTQYF. The entire variable domain, with the rest obtained from reference TRBV25-1 and TRBJ2-3, is as follows: EADIYQTPRYLVIGTGKKITLECSQTMGHDKMYWYQQDPGMELHLIHYSYGVNSTEKGDLSSESTVSRIRTEHFPLTLESARPSHTSQYLCASSDYRVWGTDTQYFGPGTRLTVL.

The chain joins TRBV7-9 to TRBJ1-2, with D possibly TRBD1 on 5 matching bases. The ends were cut back, 2 bases at V and 7 bases at J, with 14 bases in the middle. CDR1 is SEHNR, CDR2 FQNEAQ, per germline (reference sequence). The CDR3 runs 14 residues. The CDR3 protein is CASSLFVQAFGYTF. In DNA form, the CDR3 reads TGTGCCAGCAGCTTATTTGTACAGGCCTTTGGCTACACCTTC.

The chain employs TRBV7-3 and TRBJ2-3; tentative D call: TRBD1 (6 bases). The CDR3 spans 14 residues. Germline values: CDR1 SGHTA, CDR2 FQGTGA. Trimming shortened V by 4 bases and J by 5 bases, and 13 bases separated the two germline ends. This chain's CDR3 is CASSSSQGRDTQYF. The CDR3 region has the DNA TGTGCCAGCAGCTCGTCACAGGGCAGAGATACGCAGTATTTT. The whole variable domain, remainder taken from reference TRBV7-3 and TRBJ2-3, is GAGVSQTPSNKVTEKGKYVELRCDPISGHTALYWYRQSLGQGPEFLIYFQGTGAADDSGLPNDRFFAVRPEGSVSTLKIQRTERGDSAVYLCASSSSQGRDTQYFGPGTRLTVL.

The rearrangement joins TRBV5-4 to TRBJ1-6; D remains ambiguous. Germline CDR1 SGHNT, CDR2 YYREEE (reference sequence). V was pared by 0 bases and J by 9 bases, with 4 bases between. There are 12 residues in the CDR3. The CDR3: CASSLGSSPLHF. The CDR3 DNA follows: TGTGCCAGCAGCTTGGGGAGTTCACCCCTCCACTTT.

This clone was counted once. The genes are TRBV5-1 and TRBJ2-6; D is possibly TRBD1 (6 bases). CDR3 length: 16 amino acids. Trimming took off 0 bases at V and 2 bases at J, with 9 bases between the two ends. Germline V gene data show CDR1 as SGHRS and CDR2 as YFSETQ. The CDR3 sequence is CASSLGDRTGANVLTF. The CDR3 DNA follows: TGCGCCAGCAGCTTGGGCGACAGGACTGGGGCCAACGTCCTGACTTTC.

This clone was seen a handful of times. V is TRBV7-7 and J is TRBJ2-7, with TRBD2 matching over 7 bases. The trim removed 5 bases at V and 3 bases at J, leaving 13 bases unmatched. Germline V gene data show CDR1 as SSHAT and CDR2 as FNYEAQ (reference sequence). The CDR3 runs 16 residues. CDR3 in DNA: TGTGCCAGCAGCCGAGACCGGGACTACCCATTCTACGAGCAGTACTTC. This translates into CASSRDRDYPFYEQYF.

The gene calls are TRBV6-5 and TRBJ1-2; 8 bases line up with TRBD1. Germline-derived CDR1 and CDR2 are MNHEY and SVGAGI. The J segment lost 0 bases and the V segment lost 4 bases, leaving 7 bases of the junction unmatched. CDR3 size: 16 residues. The CDR3 protein is CASSSLQGVSNYGYTF. CDR3 bases: TGTGCCAGCAGTTCCCTACAGGGGGTGTCTAACTATGGCTACACCTTC.

On this clone: At one of its ends the junction is not consistent with the germline gene, which may arise from a read error. The V call is TRBV6-5, the J call TRBJ1-2; D possibly corresponds to TRBD1 (6 bases). CDR3 length: 13 amino acids. Germline CDR1 MNHEY, CDR2 SVGAGI. The CDR3 nucleotides are TGTGCCGCCGGGGAAGGGGGATCCAACCGAACCCCGTTC. Amino acids: CAAGEGGSNRTPF.

The chain is built from TRBV24-1 and TRBJ2-5; 7 bases are a match to TRBD1. Germline CDR1 and CDR2: KGHDR and SFDVKD. Unmatched junction bases numbered 2, after V lost 4 bases and J lost 1 base. This CDR3 has 14 residues. CDR3 loop: CATSDRDSQETQYF. The CDR3 nucleotides read TGTGCCACCAGTGACCGGGACAGCCAAGAGACCCAGTACTTC.

J is TRBJ2-7 and V is TRBV7-9, with D unclear. This CDR3 has 13 residues. The germline V gene has CDR1 SEHNR and CDR2 FQNEAQ (reference sequence). The V gene lost 1 base and the J gene lost 5 bases, with 9 bases spanning the gap. The CDR3 reads CASSLGEANEQYF. The CDR3 DNA is TGTGCCAGCAGCTTAGGTGAGGCGAACGAGCAGTACTTC. Together with reference TRBV7-9 and TRBJ2-7, the CDR3 gives the full variable domain: DTGVSQNPRHKITKRGQNVTFRCDPISEHNRLYWYRQTLGQGPEFLTYFQNEAQLEKSRLLSDRFSAERPKGSFSTLEIQRTEQGDSAMYLCASSLGEANEQYFGPGTRLTVT.

The chain links TRBV7-2 to TRBJ2-3; unclear D gene. The CDR3 runs to 13 residues. Germline V gene sequence: CDR1 SGHTA, CDR2 FQGNSA. V shed 1 base and J shed 3 bases, with 5 bases lying between them. The CDR3 DNA follows: TGTGCCAGCAGCTTAGGGCGGACAGATACGCAGTATTTT. This gives the protein CASSLGRTDTQYF.

CDR3 coding DNA: TGTGCCAGCAGGGCAGGGAACGAGCAGTACTTC. Translated, it gives CASRAGNEQYF. The chain employs TRBV12-3 or TRBV12-4 and TRBJ2-7; D might be TRBD1 (5 bases). V was clipped by 6 bases and J by 5 bases, with 8 bases between them. The CDR3 contains 11 residues.

The CDR3 spells CASSLREYLGLSEQFF. CDR3 nucleotide sequence: TGTGCCAGCAGCTTACGGGAGTACTTGGGACTTAGTGAGCAGTTCTTC. This chain links TRBV7-2 with TRBJ2-1; a possible D gene is TRBD2 (6 bases). The length of the CDR3 is 16 residues. Germline CDR1 reads SGHTA; CDR2 reads FQGNSA. V was clipped by 2 bases and J by 9 bases, with 20 bases between them.

The chain recombines TRBV27 with TRBJ2-7; TRBD2 agrees at 7 bases. The CDR3 runs 17 residues. Trimming removed 0 bases from V and 2 bases from J; junction bases left unmatched: 10. Germline V gene data show CDR1 as MNHEY and CDR2 as SMNVEV (reference sequence). The CDR3 is CASSLSQDGDYPYEQYF. The CDR3 DNA sequence: TGTGCCAGCAGTTTATCGCAGGACGGGGACTACCCCTACGAGCAGTACTTC.

This sequence joins TRBV7-3 and TRBJ2-1, with 7 bases lining up with TRBD2. Unmatched junction bases numbered 14, after V lost 5 bases and J lost 4 bases. CDR3 size: 17 residues. CDR1 and CDR2 from the germline V gene are SGHTA and FQGTGA. The CDR3 bases are TGTGCCAGCAGCCCCCATCCGGCTAGCGGTCCTTACAATGAGCAGTTCTTC. It yields the protein CASSPHPASGPYNEQFF.